The sequence of this T cell receptor (beta chain) was determined in a study of shared clonotypes between healthy human individuals. Study overall: Three CD4 naive, three CD4 memory, two CD8 naive and one CD8 memory plate were used per donor.

Study-wide results and caveats: Limitation of the genetic and exposure-history diversity represented came from the few donors. The four-donor shared clonotypes exceeded non-shared clonotypes in generation probability, with non-shared ones scoring lower.

In the original workflow: Junction-only sequences without quality scores were provided by ImmunoSEQ, so filtering was different. Measured with immunoSEQ multiplex PCR; TCRdb has only the in-frame clones, and not every one. V, J and clone size are those of that table, while D and trimming were read from the DNA. This sample has nearly 1,000,000 clones, with around three quarters found just once. About this clone itself: Its antigen is not known.

Sequencing was performed on memory CD4+ T cells sorted from blood. Subset noted: CD45RA-negative fraction. The source is a young man in good health.

Here the CDR3 DNA reads TGTGCCAGCAGCTCGACTAGCGGGAGAGGGGGAGAGACCCAGTACTTC. Translation gives CASSSTSGRGGETQYF. The chain has TRBV7-2 and TRBJ2-5; 12 positions match TRBD2. V gave up 4 bases and J gave up 4 bases; unmatched junction bases: 7. This CDR3 spans 16 amino acids. Germline CDR1 SGHTA, CDR2 FQGNSA.